This T cell receptor (beta chain) was obtained from a study of T cell responses to AZD1222 COVID-19 vaccine. Study conclusions and caveats: Increased Spike-specific TCR breadth and depth were observed after two AZD1222 doses. Repertoires were obtained solely post-peak T cell response. At study baseline, merely roughly 6 AZD1222 recipients were seropositive.

With respect to this clone: The antigen is undetermined.

Trimming stripped 5 bases from V and 7 bases from J, with 9 bases between. The CDR3 consists of 12 residues. Germline V lookup: CDR1 LNHDA, CDR2 SQIVND (reference sequence). The table came from immunoSEQ multiplex PCR; TCRdb's copy has only in-frame clones and leaves some out. This sample has roughly 84,000 clones, with 80% to 90% found just once. This rearrangement joins TRBV19 to TRBJ1-5; D is unresolved. The source was peripheral blood, collected 28 days after the second AZD1222 dose. The origin of this receptor is an adult who received the AZD1222 COVID-19 vaccine. CDR3 amino acids: CASSVSRQPQHF. The CDR3 nucleotides are TGTGCCAGTAGTGTCTCCAGGCAGCCCCAGCATTTT.